This T cell receptor (beta chain) was recorded in a study of Ad26.COV2.S vaccination and SARS-CoV-2 variants. V was pared by 3 bases and J by 7 bases, with 1 base of the junction left unmatched. CDR3 length equals 12 residues. Germline loops: CDR1 SGHTA, CDR2 FQGNSA. General observations from the study: Possibly, TCR breadth and depth analyses underestimated total T cell responses. After vaccination, substantial breadth of spike-specific CD8+ and CD4+ responses was reported. Vaccinees displayed broader spike-specific TCR repertoires than placebo recipients.

About this clone itself: As yet, its antigen is unknown.

Described treatment: some 20 received Ad26.COV2.S at low or high dose, single or two shots; roughly five received placebo; per-sample allocation not given. On day 63 after the first injection, vaccine and placebo recipients gave samples. SARS-CoV-2 spike from the Wuhan strain was encoded by the vaccine, an Ad26 vector. Profiling relied on immunoSEQ multiplex PCR, and the TCRdb table lists in-frame clones only, not all of them. The table records 350,000 to 500,000 clones, approximately 92% of them present only once. The rearrangement uses TRBV7-2 and TRBJ1-1; 8 nucleotides match TRBD1. The TCR originated in a person between 18 and 65 years old who received the Ad26.COV2.S COVID-19 vaccine or a placebo. The specimen comprised peripheral blood, sampled in a trial of Ad26.COV2.S vaccine versus placebo. As DNA, the CDR3 is TGTGCCAGCAGCTTGGGACAGGTTGAAGCTTTCTTT. Translating it yields CASSLGQVEAFF.